The present T cell receptor beta chain was sequenced within a study of CD8+CD57+ T cells in acquired aplastic anemia. About the study: CD4+ and CD8+ cells, once sorted, gave DNA averaging about 3 ug.

Sequencing was done on patients that had shown CD8+CD57+ cell expansion by flow cytometry. Patient blood was sampled before any therapy had been received. According to the study, genomic DNA was the template for TCR beta VDJ and CDR3 profiling. TCRdb redid the calling of the reads with MiXCR, one entry per CDR3 protein. The table has some 170,000 distinct CDR3 sequences, over 55% seen once. The V gene's germline CDR1 is SEHNR and CDR2 FQNEAQ (reference sequence). The CDR3 spans 16 residues. This clonotype was observed a few times. The junction shows a germline mismatch at one end, possibly a read error.

This receptor was identified in a human donor with aplastic anemia. The sample comprised sorted CD4+, CD8+, or CD8+CD57+ T cells (not recorded which) from PBMCs. The chain employs TRBV7-9 and TRBJ1-1; 7 bases agree with TRBD1. CDR3 residues: CASSLARDRSNTEAFF. DNA of the CDR3: TGTGCTAGCAGCTTAGCCCGGGACAGATCGAACACTGAAGCTTTCTTT.